The next 22 T cell receptor beta chains were all read from a single sample in a study of cytomegalovirus exposure and HLA in healthy donors. The PCR made use of 60 Vbeta and 13 Jbeta primers. The data were produced by immunoSEQ multiplex PCR, yet TCRdb's version contains in-frame clones alone and is incomplete. The table records 130,000 or so clones, 60% to 85% of them present only once. The sequenced sample was PBMCs. The receptors here all came from a middle-aged woman in good health and CMV-seronegative.

J is TRBJ2-5 and V is TRBV10-3; the match to TRBD1 covers 7 bases. The J call may not be correct, given that the DNA end is closer to TRBJ2-7. There are 14 residues in the CDR3. CDR1 ENHRY and CDR2 SYGVKD come from the germline V gene. CDR3 DNA sequence: TGTGCCATCAGTGTTCGGGACAGCGCCTACGAGCAGTACTTC. This encodes CAISVRDSAYEQYF.

The chain joins TRBV9 to TRBJ2-7; 11 nucleotides match TRBD2. V was pared by 0 bases and J by 0 bases, with 5 bases of the junction left unmatched. This CDR3 is 17 amino acids long. Germline V gene sequence: CDR1 SGDLS, CDR2 YYNGEE. In DNA, the CDR3 is TGTGCCAGCAGCGTAGGGCTAGCGGGAGGTTCCTCCTACGAGCAGTACTTC. It translates to CASSVGLAGGSSYEQYF.

The chain has TRBV18 and TRBJ1-1; weak D call: TRBD1 (5 bases). V lost 3 bases, J lost 5 bases, and 22 bases lay in between. In germline, CDR1 is KGHSH, CDR2 LQKENI. The CDR3 has 17 residues. The CDR3 DNA reads as TGTGCCAGCTCACCGGGATTGGGGTCCTCGGAGGGGACTGAAGCTTTCTTT. It translates to CASSPGLGSSEGTEAFF.

This sequence joins TRBV18 and TRBJ1-2; TRBD1 is a possible D gene (6 bases). Germline lookup yields CDR1 KGHSH and CDR2 LQKENI. The CDR3 covers 18 residues. The ends were cut back, 1 base at V and 8 bases at J, with 26 bases in the middle. The CDR3 region has the DNA TGTGCCAGCTCACCACAAAGCCGCCCTGGGGGCGGTTTGGGAGGCTACACCTTC. Translation gives CASSPQSRPGGGLGGYTF. The full variable domain, with the rest looked up from reference TRBV18 and TRBJ1-2, is NAGVMQNPRHLVRRRGQEARLRCSPMKGHSHVYWYRQLPEEGLKFMVYLQKENIIDESGMPKERFSAEFPKEGPSILRIQQVVRGDSAAYFCASSPQSRPGGGLGGYTFGSGTRLTVV.

The chain is built from TRBV28 and TRBJ1-5; D possibly corresponds to TRBD1 (5 bases). The CDR3 is 18 amino acids. Germline V lookup: CDR1 MDHEN, CDR2 SYDVKM. The V and J ends lost 5 bases and 5 bases respectively, with 25 bases between them. CDR3 sequence reads: CASSQPGLRDIAHQPQHF. CDR3 DNA: TGTGCCAGCAGTCAACCGGGACTCCGCGATATTGCCCATCAGCCCCAGCATTTT.

The chain joins TRBV19 to TRBJ2-7, with 11 bases aligning to TRBD2. The CDR3 length is 13 residues. Trimming removed 4 bases from V and 6 bases from J; junction bases left unmatched: 2. Looked up from germline, CDR1 is LNHDA and CDR2 is SQIVND (reference sequence). CDR3 in amino acids: CASSTLAGGEQYF. The DNA for the CDR3 is TGTGCCAGTAGTACGCTAGCGGGAGGCGAGCAGTACTTC.

This chain connects TRBV28 to TRBJ1-4; 8 nucleotides align to TRBD1. The CDR3 is 16 residues long. Germline lookup yields CDR1 MDHEN and CDR2 SYDVKM. J was trimmed by 4 bases and V by 4 bases; bases with no gene match: 8. The CDR3 region is CASSSTGGSLNEKLFF. The CDR3 DNA reads as TGTGCCAGCAGTTCCACAGGGGGGAGCCTTAATGAAAAACTGTTTTTT. Based on the CDR3 plus reference TRBV28 and TRBJ1-4, the full variable domain is DVKVTQSSRYLVKRTGEKVFLECVQDMDHENMFWYRQDPGLGLRLIYFSYDVKMKEKGDIPEGYSVSREKKERFSLILESASTNQTSMYLCASSSTGGSLNEKLFFGSGTQLSVL.

This chain joins TRBV7-3 and TRBJ1-2; 10 nucleotides align to TRBD1. With V trimmed by 5 bases and J by 8 bases, 8 bases remained unmatched. The CDR3 extends over 14 amino acids. Germline V CDR1 and CDR2: SGHTA, FQGTGA. The CDR3 bases are TGTGCCAGCAGCCAAAACGGACAGGGGGAGGGCTACACCTTC. It translates to CASSQNGQGEGYTF.

CDR3 nucleotides: TGCGCCAGCAGGACAGGGGAGAATACTGAAGCTTTCTTT. It is translated as CASRTGENTEAFF. The rearrangement uses TRBV5-1 and TRBJ1-1; 8 nucleotides align to TRBD1. V trimming: 5 bases; J trimming: 5 bases; junction bases outside the gene matches: 5. This CDR3 has 13 residues. CDR1 is SGHRS, CDR2 YFSETQ, per germline.

This clone was picked up one time. J is TRBJ2-5 and V is TRBV10-1, with D unresolved. The J call is doubtful: the DNA matches TRBJ2-7 better. Germline V gene data show CDR1 as WNHNN and CDR2 as SYGVQD (reference sequence). CDR3 size: 14 residues. CDR3 protein: CASSRDPSGYEQYF. CDR3 sequence (DNA): TGCGCCAGCAGCCGAGACCCTTCCGGGTACGAGCAGTACTTC.

V and J are TRBV28 and TRBJ2-7; 7 bases map to TRBD2. Losses at the gene ends were 5 bases for V and 10 bases for J; bases not matched to a gene: 11. This CDR3 region has 13 residues. CDR1 is MDHEN and CDR2 is SYDVKM in the germline V gene. The CDR3 here is CASSGGGKPSQYF. CDR3 sequence (DNA): TGTGCCAGCAGTGGGGGGGGAAAGCCGAGTCAGTACTTC.

The V and J genes are TRBV10-2 and TRBJ2-3, with 9 positions matching TRBD1. The CDR3 runs 15 residues. Germline V gene lookup returns CDR1 WSHSY and CDR2 SAAADI. The V segment lost 2 bases and the J segment 3 bases; nucleotides outside the gene matches: 3. Written as DNA, the CDR3 is TGCGCCAGCAGTGAGAGGGGGACAGGGACAGATACGCAGTATTTT. It encodes CASSERGTGTDTQYF.

Remarks on this clone: Its ends do not fully match the called genes, so a read error is possible. The chain joins TRBV6-6 to TRBJ1-1, with no clear D. The germline V gene encodes CDR1 MNHNY and CDR2 SVGAGI (reference sequence). The length of the CDR3 is 13 residues. CDR3 sequence reads: CASTYGLPLEAFF. For the CDR3, the DNA is TGTGCCAGCACTTACGGACTCCCTCTTGAAGCTTTCTTT.

The J gene is TRBJ2-7, the V gene TRBV6-5; TRBD2 matches at 9 bases. V was clipped by 8 bases and J by 2 bases; unmatched bases: 10. This CDR3 has 15 amino acids. The V gene's germline CDR1 is MNHEY and CDR2 SVGAGI. CDR3 DNA sequence: TGTGCCAGCTCAGTCTTGACTAGCGGAGCCTACGAGCAGTACTTC. This encodes CASSVLTSGAYEQYF.

V usage is TRBV10-3 and J usage is TRBJ2-3, with TRBD2 matching 10 bases. V was clipped by 6 bases and J by 0 bases; unmatched bases: 12. The CDR3 covers 18 residues. The V gene's germline CDR1 is ENHRY and CDR2 SYGVKD. CDR3 loop: CAIRSELAGLTSTDTQYF. The CDR3 DNA reads as TGTGCCATCAGGTCTGAACTAGCGGGACTTACTAGCACAGATACGCAGTATTTT.

This chain connects TRBV7-2 to TRBJ2-2; 7 bases fit TRBD1. Unmatched junction bases numbered 9, after V lost 1 base and J lost 7 bases. The CDR3 loop spans 16 amino acids. Looked up from germline, CDR1 is SGHTA and CDR2 is FQGNSA. The CDR3 is CASSLVRQGVGGELFF. DNA of the CDR3: TGTGCCAGCAGCTTAGTGCGACAGGGCGTGGGCGGGGAGCTGTTTTTT.

V usage is TRBV29-1 and J usage is TRBJ2-7, with a tentative D call TRBD1 (5 bases). This CDR3 has 14 amino acids. Germline CDR1 is SQVTM and CDR2 is ANQGSEA. V was clipped by 3 bases and J by 0 bases, with 12 bases between them. The DNA of the CDR3 is TGCAGCGTTGAGACAGCCCAAAGCTCCTACGAGCAGTACTTC. It specifies CSVETAQSSYEQYF.

The V gene is TRBV21-1, the J gene TRBJ2-1; the table calls TRBD2, which could not be checked here. TRBV21-1 represents a pseudogene. CDR3 length: 17 residues. The CDR3 here is CASSKGRLAREINEQFF. DNA of the CDR3: TGTGCCAGCAGCAAGGGAAGACTAGCACGGGAGATCAATGAGCAGTTCTTC.

The chain carries TRBV4-2 and TRBJ2-1; D may be TRBD2 (6 bases). Germline values: CDR1 LGHNA, CDR2 YNFKEQ. The CDR3 extends over 15 amino acids. Between the trimmed V and J ends, which lost 1 base and 4 bases, there was a span of 11 bases. The CDR3: CASSQVAGSYNEQFF. The CDR3 nucleotides read TGTGCCAGCAGCCAAGTCGCGGGATCTTACAATGAGCAGTTCTTC.

This clone was seen more than once but under ten times. The chain joins TRBV14 to TRBJ2-1; D is unclear. This CDR3 has 14 amino acids. Germline V gene data show CDR1 as SGHDN and CDR2 as FVKESK. The V and J ends lost 5 bases and 9 bases respectively, with 17 bases between them. The CDR3 region is CASSKGLVLGEQFF. The CDR3 DNA is TGTGCCAGCAGCAAAGGGCTAGTCTTAGGTGAGCAGTTCTTC.

The chain combines TRBV7-9 with TRBJ2-7; D may be TRBD1 (6 bases). Between the trimmed V and J ends, which lost 7 bases and 0 bases, there was a span of 13 bases. Per germline, CDR1 SEHNR and CDR2 FQNEAQ (reference sequence). The CDR3 sequence is 14 residues long. CDR3 sequence (DNA): TGTGCCAGCAAACGGGACACTAGCTCCTACGAGCAGTACTTC. The encoded protein is CASKRDTSSYEQYF.

This chain connects TRBV6-5 to TRBJ1-2; D is uncertain. The CDR3 has 15 residues. Germline loops: CDR1 MNHEY, CDR2 SVGAGI. The germline V and J ends were trimmed by 4 bases and 3 bases, with 15 bases remaining between them. The CDR3 is CASSFQLRRDYGYTF. In DNA form, the CDR3 reads TGTGCCAGCAGTTTCCAGTTACGGAGGGACTATGGCTACACCTTC.